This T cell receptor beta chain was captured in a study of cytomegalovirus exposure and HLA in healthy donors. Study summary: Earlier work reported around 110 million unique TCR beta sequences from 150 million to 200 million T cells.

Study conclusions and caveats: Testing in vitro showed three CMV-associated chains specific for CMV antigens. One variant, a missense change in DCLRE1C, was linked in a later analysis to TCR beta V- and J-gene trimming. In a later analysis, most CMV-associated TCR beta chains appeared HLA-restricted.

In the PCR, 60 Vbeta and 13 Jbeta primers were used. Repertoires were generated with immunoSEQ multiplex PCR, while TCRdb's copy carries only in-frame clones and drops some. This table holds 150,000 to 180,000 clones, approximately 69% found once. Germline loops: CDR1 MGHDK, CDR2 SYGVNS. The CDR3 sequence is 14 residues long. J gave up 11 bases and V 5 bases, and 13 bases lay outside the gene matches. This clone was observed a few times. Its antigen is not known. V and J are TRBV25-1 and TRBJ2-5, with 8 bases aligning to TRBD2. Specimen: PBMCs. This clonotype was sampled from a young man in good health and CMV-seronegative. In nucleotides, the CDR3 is TGTGCCAGCAGTCCCCAAGGACTAGCAGGCCTTCAGTACTTC. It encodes CASSPQGLAGLQYF.